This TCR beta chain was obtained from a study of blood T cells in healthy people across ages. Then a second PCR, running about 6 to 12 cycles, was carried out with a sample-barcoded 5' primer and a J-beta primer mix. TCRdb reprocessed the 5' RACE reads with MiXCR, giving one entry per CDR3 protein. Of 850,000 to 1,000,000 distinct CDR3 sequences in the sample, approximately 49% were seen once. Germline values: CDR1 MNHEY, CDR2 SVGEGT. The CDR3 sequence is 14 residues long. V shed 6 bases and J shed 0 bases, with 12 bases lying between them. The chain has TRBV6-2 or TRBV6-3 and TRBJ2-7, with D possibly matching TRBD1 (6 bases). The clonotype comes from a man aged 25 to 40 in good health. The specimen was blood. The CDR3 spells CASRTRDNSYEQYF. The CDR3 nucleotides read TGTGCCAGCAGGACCCGGGACAACTCCTACGAGCAGTACTTC.